The TCR beta chain described here comes from a study of tumor and adjacent non-tumor tissue in lung cancer (dated 2018 in TCRdb). General notes on the study: The cohort included more than 9 adenocarcinoma, a couple of squamous cell carcinoma and 1 small cell lung cancer patients. A total of 95 million to 150 million productive TCRbeta reads were generated by sequencing, corresponding to an average of about 4 million reads per sample. Bulk TCRbeta repertoires were compared between lung tumor tissue and matched distant non-tumor lung tissue obtained from about 16 lung cancer patients. For each patient, one tumor sample and one normal lung sample were taken, giving 25 to 30 paired specimens that underwent TCRbeta CDR3 sequencing. Among the roughly 15 patients, ages ranged from about 30 to 85 years, approximately 10 were men and 5 were women, and disease was TNM stage I to III. The research as a whole found: The sequencing platform is not named in the methods, and unique molecular identifiers are not mentioned. With only about 14 patients in the cohort, the authors noted that larger samples and more detailed clinical data are needed. TCR diversity was significantly higher in younger patients, and higher tumor TCR diversity was associated with shorter overall and disease-free survival. Tumor tissue showed significantly higher TCR diversity (inverse Simpson) than normal lung tissue, at around 460 vs 160 (P = 0.0075, Mann-Whitney U test). Because peripheral blood was not sequenced, blood TCRbeta repertoires in the lung cancer patients of the study were not examined. The top 100 clones accounted for a significantly larger cumulative portion of the repertoire in normal lung than in tumor tissue.

RNA was isolated from bulk, unsorted tissue, and RNA quality was assessed with a NanoDrop ND-1000 and an Agilent 2100. The normal lung samples consisted of distant non-tumor tissue collected more than 3 cm from the tumor edge. All donors had newly diagnosed lung cancer, had not received prior chemotherapy, and were admitted for thoracic surgery in China between August and November 2014. The study excluded patients who had received radiotherapy or chemotherapy before or who had another cancer at the same time. Surgical tissue pieces of roughly 1-2 cm3 were preserved in RNAlater solution and stored at -80 °C until use. This clonotype showed up just a few times. Which antigen it targets is not known. No base quality values were provided; no much bigger clone lies one nucleotide off. V lost 6 bases and J lost 10 bases, and the count of bases not matched to a germline gene is 11. CDR1 and CDR2 are drawn from the germline V gene: SNHLY, FYNNEI. The CDR3 sequence holds 15 residues, the cysteine and phenylalanine included. Solely the CDR3 DNA is kept, with 45 bases framed from the first base.

Libraries were made using multiplex PCR. The sequencer was an Illumina HiSeq 2500. Following protocols modified from ARM-PCR, the researchers constructed TCRbeta libraries through three rounds of nested PCR with primers (Table S4). Before sequencing, PCR products in the 200-500 bp range were cut out of the gel and cleaned up using the QIAquick gel extraction kit. On the authors' methods: Trimmomatic was used to clean the reads, FLASH was used to merge the reads into complete CDR3 sequences, and MiTCR was used to assign the reads to V(D)J germline segments. VDJtools was used to compute clonal diversity as the inverse Simpson's index. In-frame sequences without a premature stop codon were defined as productive reads. In-frame beta chains were kept once TCRdb had trimmed the public reads at Q25 with fastp and called clones with MiXCR. CDR3 protein duplicates are merged, each entry listing the most common genes and DNA. TCRdb, not the authors, supplied the V and J calls. The sample records approximately 90,000 distinct CDR3 sequences, more than 75% of which are singletons. 21% of the sample is held by the ten biggest clonotypes.

This TCR was sampled from a woman between 45 and 60 years old with non-small cell lung cancer. Recombination connected TRBV2 to TRBJ1-4, with 10 bases in between that match TRBD1. Sequencing input: distant non-tumor lung tissue. The DNA reads as follows: TGTGCCAGCAGGCCCGACAGGGGGCAAAAAGGAAAACTGTTTTTT. It translates as CASRPDRGQKGKLFF.